This T cell receptor beta chain comes out of a study of STAT5B mutations in CD4+ large granular lymphocyte leukemia. Turning to the study itself: Anti-CD4 microbead selection came after CD8+ cell depletion in cryopreserved samples.

On this clone: Its antigen is not identified.

Libraries were prepared by immunoSEQ multiplex PCR; TCRdb keeps only in-frame clonotypes and omits some of them. The table lists several thousand clones, approximately 69% of them singletons. Overall study results and limits: Patient cell sources varied; six or seven CD4-sorted samples entered the clonality comparison.

The TCR sequence derives from a woman aged 70 to 79 with CD4+ T-cell large granular lymphocyte leukemia. Material: PBMCs.

The CDR3 sequence: CASSHAWETQYF. The DNA for the CDR3 is TGTGCCAGCAGCCACGCTTGGGAGACCCAGTACTTC. The V and J genes are TRBV14 and TRBJ2-5, with no clear D. Between the trimmed V and J ends, which lost 3 bases and 5 bases, there was a span of 7 bases. The CDR3 spans 12 residues. Germline loops: CDR1 SGHDN, CDR2 FVKESK.